These 27 T cell receptor beta chains originate from one sample sequenced in a study of early T cells in non-severe SARS-CoV-2 infection. TCRdb independently ran MiXCR on the 5' RACE reads; one entry per CDR3 protein. The repertoire holds around 50,000 distinct CDR3 sequences, with roughly 12% as singletons. What was sequenced was whole blood. The receptors were gathered from an adult who was a healthcare worker with PCR-confirmed SARS-CoV-2 infection or an uninfected control (not recorded which).

V is TRBV20-1 and J is TRBJ2-1, with D perhaps assigned TRBD1 or TRBD2 (6 bases each). V dropped 4 bases and J dropped 5 bases, with 15 bases sitting between them. CDR1 and CDR2 from the germline V gene are DFQATT and SNEGSKA (reference sequence). There are 14 residues in the CDR3. The DNA for the CDR3 is TGCAGTGCTACGCCCGGGGGCCCGAACAATGAGCAGTTCTTC. Its translation is CSATPGGPNNEQFF.

At least ten counts were recorded for this clonotype. This chain joins TRBV10-3 and TRBJ2-7; 7 bases align to TRBD1. The length of the CDR3 is 12 residues. With V trimmed by 8 bases and J by 5 bases, 6 bases remained unmatched. Germline CDR1 ENHRY, CDR2 SYGVKD. This CDR3 is CAIADRDHEQYF. The CDR3 DNA reads TGTGCCATCGCCGACAGGGACCACGAGCAGTACTTC.

The sample holds many counts of this clonotype. This chain links TRBV18 with TRBJ1-3, with D unresolved. The CDR3 has 15 amino acids. Trimming took 3 bases from V and 2 from J, leaving 11 bases between them. The V gene's germline CDR1 is KGHSH and CDR2 LQKENI. The CDR3 DNA sequence: TGTGCCAGCTCACCGCCGGTTAGGGCTGGAAACACCATATATTTT. Amino acid sequence: CASSPPVRAGNTIYF.

This clonotype was counted at least ten times. The rearrangement links TRBV29-1 to TRBJ2-3; 7 positions agree with TRBD1. V shed 5 bases and J 3 bases; nucleotides not matched to a gene: 5. Germline lookup yields CDR1 SQVTM and CDR2 ANQGSEA. The CDR3 is 13 residues long. CDR3: CSVRTGATDTQYF. CDR3 DNA sequence: TGCAGCGTTCGCACAGGGGCAACAGATACGCAGTATTTT.

Worth noting for this clonotype: A much larger clonotype is one base distant, so this may be a read error. The chain couples TRBV11-2 to TRBJ2-2; D remains ambiguous. CDR1 SGHAT and CDR2 FQNNGV come from the germline V gene. This CDR3 comprises 12 residues. The CDR3, as DNA: TGTGCCCGCAGCTTAGTGGCCGGGGAGCTGTTTTTT. Its protein is CARSLVAGELFF.

CDR3 sequence: CASSDPGTATSEQYF. The CDR3 bases are TGCGCCAGCAGTGACCCCGGGACTGCCACTTCCGAGCAGTACTTC. The V call is TRBV10-2, the J call TRBJ2-7; TRBD2 might be the D (6 bases). Trimming removed 3 bases from V and 6 bases from J, with 18 bases in between. CDR3 size: 15 residues. The germline gives CDR1 WSHSY, CDR2 SAAADI.

This clonotype was found a few times. The J gene is TRBJ1-2, the V gene TRBV12-3 or TRBV12-4, with a possible D match to TRBD1 (5 bases). Deletions cut 5 bases from V and 0 bases from J, with 10 bases between. CDR3 size: 14 residues. The CDR3 sequence is CASSQGASNYGYTF. The CDR3 DNA reads TGTGCCAGCAGTCAGGGAGCCTCTAACTATGGCTACACCTTC.

The sample holds a few counts of this clonotype. This chain connects TRBV5-1 to TRBJ2-1, with D perhaps TRBD1 or TRBD2 (5 bases each). The CDR3 is 16 residues long. The V gene lost 1 base and the J gene lost 4 bases, with 15 bases spanning the gap. Germline CDR1 reads SGHRS; CDR2 reads YFSETQ. CDR3 DNA sequence: TGCGCCAGCAGCTTGAAGGCTAGCAGGGTTTACAATGAGCAGTTCTTC. Protein: CASSLKASRVYNEQFF.

In this sample, this clonotype turned up a few times. The rearrangement links TRBV18 to TRBJ2-2; D ambiguous. From germline, CDR1 is KGHSH and CDR2 LQKENI. The ends were cut back, 4 bases at V and 4 bases at J, with 7 bases in the middle. There are 13 residues in the CDR3. The CDR3 loop is CASSHAFTGELFF. CDR3 nucleotide sequence: TGTGCCAGCTCACACGCTTTCACCGGGGAGCTGTTTTTT.

Points on this clonotype: The CDR3 ends on some other residue instead of the conserved phenylalanine or tryptophan, so this is likely a read error. It is unclear where the CDR3 begins or ends on the DNA, so no DNA is shown, and the CDR3 is as TCRdb lists it. CDR3 protein: CASLRRTSDEGL. V is TRBV10-1 and J is TRBJ2-1; the table assigns TRBD2, which was not confirmed against the DNA. The CDR3 length is 12 residues, termini included. The germline V gene has CDR1 WNHNN and CDR2 SYGVQD (reference sequence).

A few counts support this clonotype. The rearrangement links TRBV30 to TRBJ1-5; D might be TRBD1 (6 bases). The CDR3 is made up of 16 amino acids. Germline V CDR1 and CDR2: GTSNPN, SVGIG (reference sequence). The germline V and J ends were trimmed by 0 bases and 1 base, with 13 bases remaining between them. The CDR3 is CAWSVRGRGSNQPQHF. Here the CDR3 DNA reads TGTGCCTGGAGTGTACGGGGCAGGGGAAGCAATCAGCCCCAGCATTTT.

This clonotype was seen only a few times. This CDR3 reads CASSSSGTFNEQYF. The CDR3 coding sequence is TGTGCCAGCAGTTCCTCTGGGACATTCAACGAGCAGTACTTC. V gene TRBV28 combines with J gene TRBJ2-7, with TRBD1 as a possible D gene (6 bases). The V gene lost 4 bases and the J gene lost 5 bases, with 15 bases spanning the gap. This CDR3 spans 14 amino acids. Germline V gene sequence: CDR1 MDHEN, CDR2 SYDVKM.

At least ten counts were recorded for this clonotype. The chain carries TRBV5-1 and TRBJ2-3; 8 bases fit TRBD2. Unmatched junction bases numbered 10, after V lost 4 bases and J lost 6 bases. The CDR3 is 15 amino acids. Germline loops: CDR1 SGHRS, CDR2 YFSETQ. Here the CDR3 reads CASSPTSAHGDTQYF. CDR3 bases: TGCGCCAGCAGCCCGACTAGCGCCCATGGGGATACGCAGTATTTT.

This clonotype was recorded at least ten times. A read error may produce the germline difference seen at one junction end. The chain employs TRBV7-9 and TRBJ2-7, with 9 bases identical to TRBD2. The CDR3 runs 16 residues. Germline CDR1 is SEHNR and CDR2 is FQNEAQ (reference sequence). The CDR3 nucleotides read TGCGCCAGCAGCTTAGGTACCCTAGCGGGAATAGACGAGCAGTACTTC. This codes for CASSLGTLAGIDEQYF.

The chain joins TRBV9 to TRBJ2-3; 11 bases line up with TRBD2. Germline-derived CDR1 and CDR2 are SGDLS and YYNGEE. V was pared by 0 bases and J by 4 bases, with 7 bases of the junction left unmatched. The CDR3 covers 17 residues. CDR3 amino acids: CASSVDTLAGASDTQYF. CDR3 DNA: TGTGCCAGCAGCGTAGATACACTAGCGGGAGCGTCAGATACGCAGTATTTT.

In this sample, this clonotype turned up many times. The V gene is TRBV20-1, the J gene TRBJ2-3, with D perhaps TRBD1 or TRBD2 (6 bases each). The V and J ends lost 6 bases and 4 bases respectively, with 14 bases between them. CDR3 size: 13 residues. The germline gives CDR1 DFQATT, CDR2 SNEGSKA (reference sequence). The CDR3 sequence is CSARGAGPDTQYF. Here the CDR3 DNA reads TGCAGTGCGAGGGGGGCGGGGCCAGATACGCAGTATTTT.

This clonotype has just a few counts. The V call is TRBV28, the J call TRBJ2-4, with D possibly matching TRBD1 (5 bases). V dropped 3 bases and J dropped 2 bases, with 11 bases sitting between them. The CDR3 is 15 residues long. Germline V gene data show CDR1 as MDHEN and CDR2 as SYDVKM. This CDR3 reads CASSFQDITKNIQYF. The CDR3 nucleotides read TGTGCCAGCAGTTTCCAGGACATCACCAAAAACATTCAGTACTTC.

This chain joins TRBV14 and TRBJ2-1; the D is unclear. Germline V gene data show CDR1 as SGHDN and CDR2 as FVKESK. Trimming shortened V by 0 bases and J by 15 bases, and 15 bases separated the two germline ends. CDR3 size: 13 residues. This CDR3 reads CASSQDIRMNPFF. The CDR3 region has the DNA TGTGCCAGCAGCCAAGATATAAGGATGAATCCGTTCTTC.

The rearrangement joins TRBV5-1 to TRBJ2-5; D unresolved. Germline V gives CDR1 SGHRS, CDR2 YFSETQ. The CDR3 contains 13 residues. The V and J ends lost 5 bases and 5 bases respectively, with 13 bases between them. The CDR3 sequence is CASRLFSSETQYF. CDR3 in DNA: TGCGCCAGCAGGTTGTTCAGTTCGGAGACCCAGTACTTC.

This clonotype has only a few counts. The J gene is TRBJ2-7, the V gene TRBV27, with 7 bases that match TRBD1. The V gene's germline CDR1 is MNHEY and CDR2 SMNVEV (reference sequence). The CDR3 length is 13 residues. The ends lost 6 bases at V and 0 bases at J; junction bases unmatched: 2. CDR3 nucleotide sequence: TGTGCCAGCAGCGGGACAGCCTCCTACGAGCAGTACTTC. Translation gives CASSGTASYEQYF.

Comments on this clonotype: This may be a read error, as it is one base from a much larger clone. This chain joins TRBV12-3 or TRBV12-4 and TRBJ2-7, with 9 bases identical to TRBD2. This CDR3 is built from 14 residues. With 6 bases clipped from V and 4 bases from J, the junction kept 7 bases outside the gene matches. This chain's CDR3 is CASSSCGRGYEQYF. The CDR3 DNA follows: TGTGCCAGCAGCTCTTGCGGGAGGGGATACGAGCAGTACTTC.

The V and J genes are TRBV7-2 and TRBJ2-1, with unresolved D. The germline gives CDR1 SGHTA, CDR2 FQGNSA. The CDR3 is 18 residues long. Trimming took off 1 base at V and 2 bases at J, with 18 bases between the two ends. CDR3 bases: TGTGCCAGCAGCTTAGGCCTTCGAACAACCAACACCTACAATGAGCAGTTCTTC. It yields the protein CASSLGLRTTNTYNEQFF.

The V and J genes are TRBV6-4 and TRBJ2-2; D gene ambiguous. Germline CDR1 reads MRHNA; CDR2 reads SNTAGT. Trimming removed 5 bases from V and 2 bases from J, with 9 bases in between. The CDR3 contains 14 residues. The CDR3 sequence: CASSFSLNTGELFF. CDR3 coding DNA: TGTGCCAGCAGTTTTAGCTTAAACACCGGGGAGCTGTTTTTT.

This clonotype has just a few counts. This chain links TRBV6-4 with TRBJ2-2; no firm D call. The germline gives CDR1 MRHNA, CDR2 SNTAGT. The CDR3 has 14 residues. Trimming left V 0 bases short and J 5 bases short, with 7 bases between. CDR3 bases: TGTGCCAGCAGTGACTCTCCCGGGACCGGGGAGCTGTTTTTT. Its protein is CASSDSPGTGELFF.

V gene TRBV4-1 combines with J gene TRBJ2-2, with D unresolved. Between the trimmed V and J ends, which lost 0 bases and 7 bases, there was a span of 6 bases. The CDR3 contains 13 residues. Germline lookup yields CDR1 MGHRA and CDR2 YSYEKL. CDR3 nucleotides: TGCGCCAGCAGCCAAGACATATACGGGGAGCTGTTTTTT. It translates to CASSQDIYGELFF.

This clonotype was observed a few times. The CDR3 is CASSSTPIKETQYF. The DNA for the CDR3 is TGTGCCAGCAGTTCAACCCCCATTAAAGAGACCCAGTACTTC. V gene TRBV28 combines with J gene TRBJ2-5; D unresolved. Trimming removed 4 bases from V and 3 bases from J, with 12 bases in between. Per germline, CDR1 MDHEN and CDR2 SYDVKM. The CDR3 consists of 14 residues.

CDR3 region: CASSDRVLGGYTF. CDR3 DNA: TGTGCCAGCAGTGACAGGGTTCTGGGAGGCTACACCTTC. This rearrangement joins TRBV25-1 to TRBJ1-2; a possible D gene is TRBD1 (5 bases). The germline V gene encodes CDR1 MGHDK and CDR2 SYGVNS. The CDR3 totals 13 residues. Trimming shortened V by 3 bases and J by 8 bases, and 13 bases separated the two germline ends.